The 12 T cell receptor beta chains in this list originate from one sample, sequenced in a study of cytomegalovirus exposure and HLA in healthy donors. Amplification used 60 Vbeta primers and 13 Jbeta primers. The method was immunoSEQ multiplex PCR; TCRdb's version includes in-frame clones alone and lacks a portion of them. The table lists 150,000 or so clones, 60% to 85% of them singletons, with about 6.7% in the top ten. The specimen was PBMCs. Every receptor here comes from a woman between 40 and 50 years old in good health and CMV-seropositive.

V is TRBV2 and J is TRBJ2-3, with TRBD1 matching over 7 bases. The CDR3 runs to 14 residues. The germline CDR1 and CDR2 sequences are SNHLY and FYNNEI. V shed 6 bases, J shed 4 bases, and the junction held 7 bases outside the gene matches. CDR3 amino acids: CASRGKDRSDTQYF. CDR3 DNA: TGTGCCAGCAGGGGAAAGGACAGGTCAGATACGCAGTATTTT. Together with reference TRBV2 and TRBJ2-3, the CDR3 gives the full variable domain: EPEVTQTPSHQVTQMGQEVILRCVPISNHLYFYWYRQILGQKVEFLVSFYNNEISEKSEIFDDQFSVERPDGSNFTLKIRSTKLEDSAMYFCASRGKDRSDTQYFGPGTRLTVL.

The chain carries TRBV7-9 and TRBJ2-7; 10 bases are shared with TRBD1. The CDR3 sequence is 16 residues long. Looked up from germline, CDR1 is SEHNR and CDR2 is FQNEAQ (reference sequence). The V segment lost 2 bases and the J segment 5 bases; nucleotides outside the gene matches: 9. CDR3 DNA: TGTGCCAGCAGCTTATCTGCGGGGACAGGGGATGACGAGCAGTACTTC. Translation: CASSLSAGTGDDEQYF.

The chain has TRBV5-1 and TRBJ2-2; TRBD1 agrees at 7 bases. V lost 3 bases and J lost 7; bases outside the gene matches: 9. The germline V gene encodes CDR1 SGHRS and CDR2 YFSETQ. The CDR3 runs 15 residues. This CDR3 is CASSSEVGDSGELFF. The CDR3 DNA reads TGCGCCAGCAGCTCCGAGGTCGGGGACAGCGGGGAGCTGTTTTTT.

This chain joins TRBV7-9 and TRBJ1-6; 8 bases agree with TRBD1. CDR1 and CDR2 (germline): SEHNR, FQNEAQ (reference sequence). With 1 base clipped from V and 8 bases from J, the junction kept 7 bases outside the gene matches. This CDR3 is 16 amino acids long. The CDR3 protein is CASSLDAPGGDSPLHF. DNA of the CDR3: TGTGCCAGCAGCTTAGATGCGCCAGGGGGCGATTCACCCCTCCACTTT.

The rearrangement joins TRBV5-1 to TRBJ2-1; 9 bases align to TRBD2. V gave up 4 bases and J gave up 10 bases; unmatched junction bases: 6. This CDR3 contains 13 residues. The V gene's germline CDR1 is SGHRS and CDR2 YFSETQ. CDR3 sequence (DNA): TGCGCCAGCAGCCCGACAGGACTAGCGGAGCAGTTCTTC. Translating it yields CASSPTGLAEQFF.

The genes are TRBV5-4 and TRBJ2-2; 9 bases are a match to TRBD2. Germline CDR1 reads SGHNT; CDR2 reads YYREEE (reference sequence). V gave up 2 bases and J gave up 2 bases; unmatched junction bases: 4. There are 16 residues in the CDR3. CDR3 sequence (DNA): TGTGCCAGCAGCTTTAGCGGGGGCCTTAACACCGGGGAGCTGTTTTTT. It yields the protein CASSFSGGLNTGELFF.

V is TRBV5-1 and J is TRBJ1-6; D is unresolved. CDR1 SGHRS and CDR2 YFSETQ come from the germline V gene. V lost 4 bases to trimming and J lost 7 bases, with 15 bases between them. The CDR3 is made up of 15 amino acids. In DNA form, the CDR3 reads TGCGCCAGCAGCACGGCATCGAGGGTAAATTCACCCCTCCACTTT. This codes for CASSTASRVNSPLHF.

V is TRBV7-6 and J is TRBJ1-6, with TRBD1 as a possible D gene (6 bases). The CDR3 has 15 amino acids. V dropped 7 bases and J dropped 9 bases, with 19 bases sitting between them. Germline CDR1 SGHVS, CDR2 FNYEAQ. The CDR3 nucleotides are TGTGCCAGCAATGCTGGACAGCCATCGGGTTCACCCCTCCACTTT. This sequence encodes CASNAGQPSGSPLHF.

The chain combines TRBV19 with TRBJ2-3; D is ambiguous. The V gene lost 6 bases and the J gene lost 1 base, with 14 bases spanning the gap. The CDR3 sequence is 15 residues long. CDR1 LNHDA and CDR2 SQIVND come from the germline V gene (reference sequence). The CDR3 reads CASSRAFSGTDTQYF. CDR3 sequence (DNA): TGTGCCAGTAGCCGAGCCTTTTCGGGCACAGATACGCAGTATTTT. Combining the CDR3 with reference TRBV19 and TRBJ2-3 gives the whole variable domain DGGITQSPKYLFRKEGQNVTLSCEQNLNHDAMYWYRQDPGQGLRLIYYSQIVNDFQKGDIAEGYSVSREKKESFPLTVTSAQKNPTAFYLCASSRAFSGTDTQYFGPGTRLTVL.

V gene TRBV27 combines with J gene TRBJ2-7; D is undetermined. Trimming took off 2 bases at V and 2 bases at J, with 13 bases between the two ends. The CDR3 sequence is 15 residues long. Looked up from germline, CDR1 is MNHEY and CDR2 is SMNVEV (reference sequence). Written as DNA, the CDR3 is TGTGCCAGCAGTTTACAATACGGCGGAACCTACGAGCAGTACTTC. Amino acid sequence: CASSLQYGGTYEQYF.

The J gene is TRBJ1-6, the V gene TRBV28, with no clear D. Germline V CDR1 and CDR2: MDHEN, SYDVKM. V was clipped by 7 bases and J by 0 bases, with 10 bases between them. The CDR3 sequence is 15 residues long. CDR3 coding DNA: TGTGCCAGCACGCCGTTTAGCTCCTATAATTCACCCCTCCACTTT. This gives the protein CASTPFSSYNSPLHF.

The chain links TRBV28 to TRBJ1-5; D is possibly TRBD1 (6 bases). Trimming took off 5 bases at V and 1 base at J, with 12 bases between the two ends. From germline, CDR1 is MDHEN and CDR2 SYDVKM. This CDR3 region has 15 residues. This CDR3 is CASSPGTPSNQPQHF. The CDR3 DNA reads TGTGCCAGCAGTCCCGGGACACCCAGCAATCAGCCCCAGCATTTT.